The TCR beta chain described here comes from a study of regulatory T cells in long-lasting Graves disease. The CDR3 has 14 amino acids. V trimming: 3 bases; J trimming: 3 bases; junction bases outside the gene matches: 2. Germline assignment: CDR1 SNHLY and CDR2 FYNNEI. This clonotype has a count of ten or more. Time point described: persistent/refractory GD, antithyroid drugs over 5 years with positive TRAb. PBMCs were the source of the RNA used for TCR sequencing. In each case, Graves' disease was diagnosed per American Thyroid Association guidelines. An endocrinology department located in Xi'an, China, was where the patients came from. Arm-PCR of CDR3 regions and iRepertoire HTBI primers were the basis on which TCR beta libraries were built. TCRdb used MiXCR to reprocess the multiplex PCR reads, holding one entry per CDR3 protein. The data contain about 660,000 distinct CDR3 sequences, around 30% of them singletons.

The receptor's source is a female donor with Graves disease. This specimen consisted of peripheral blood mononuclear cells (PBMCs), obtained when the disease was refractory, from a patient treated with antithyroid drugs. The chain is built from TRBV2 and TRBJ1-1; 9 nucleotides line up with TRBD1. CDR3 residues: CASSERTGDTEAFF. The CDR3 coding sequence is TGTGCCAGCAGTGAGAGGACAGGGGACACTGAAGCTTTCTTT.